A single sample is the source of the 24 T cell receptor beta chains below, sequenced in a study of T cell repertoires in cytomegalovirus infection. MiXCR, run by TCRdb on the reads, gives a single entry per CDR3 protein. The sample contains about 450,000 distinct CDR3 sequences, around 32% of which appear only once. Sequencing was performed on PBMCs. The receptors shown here come from a human donor in good health (CMV status not recorded). Some clones in this sample may be carry-over from other donors' samples.

The chain joins TRBV6-5 to TRBJ1-1; D is possibly TRBD1 (6 bases). Looked up from germline, CDR1 is MNHEY and CDR2 is SVGAGI. V dropped 7 bases and J dropped 4 bases, with 13 bases sitting between them. The CDR3 totals 13 residues. The CDR3 spells CASTKGGSTEAFF. The CDR3 nucleotides are TGTGCCAGCACAAAAGGGGGTTCCACTGAAGCTTTCTTT.

The J gene is TRBJ2-1, the V gene TRBV20-1, with 12 bases fitting TRBD2. CDR3 length: 15 residues. CDR1 is DFQATT, CDR2 SNEGSKA, per germline (reference sequence). The junction had 9 bases not matched to a gene; V was cut back by 6 bases and J by 6 bases. The chain's CDR3 is CSAHPPGLAGNEQFF. CDR3 bases: TGCAGTGCCCACCCGCCGGGACTAGCGGGCAATGAGCAGTTCTTC.

The rearrangement joins TRBV19 to TRBJ2-7; D is possibly TRBD1 or TRBD2 (5 bases each). Germline V gene sequence: CDR1 LNHDA, CDR2 SQIVND (reference sequence). V shed 10 bases and J shed 4 bases, with 17 bases lying between them. The CDR3 has 13 residues. CDR3 DNA sequence: TGTGCCAAACCGGGACGGCTTTCGTACGAGCAGTACTTC. Encoded protein: CAKPGRLSYEQYF.

For this clonotype: A much larger clone is a single base away; this may be a read error. This CDR3 is missing its conserved last phenylalanine or tryptophan, likely due to a read error. The chain carries TRBV11-1 and TRBJ2-5, with 8 nucleotides matching TRBD1. Trimming cost V 6 bases and J 0 bases; bases outside gene matches: 9. The CDR3 sequence is 16 residues long. The V gene's germline CDR1 is SGHAT and CDR2 FQDESV (reference sequence). CDR3 sequence: CASRPRTGNNQETQYL. The CDR3 region has the DNA TGTGCCAGCAGACCTAGGACAGGGAATAACCAAGAGACCCAGTACTTA.

The chain is built from TRBV6-7 and TRBJ1-1; D gene uncertain. TRBV6-7 carries the ORF label, with uncertain function. The CDR3 contains 15 residues. Trimming took 4 bases from V and 11 from J, leaving 23 bases between them. In DNA, the CDR3 is TGTGCCAGCAGTTCACACATCTTTGGCACATTATCGGCTTTCTTT. Protein sequence: CASSSHIFGTLSAFF.

J is TRBJ1-2 and V is TRBV6-5; D ambiguous. Germline lookup yields CDR1 MNHEY and CDR2 SVGAGI. The CDR3 spans 13 residues. Trimming removed 6 bases at V and 8 bases at J, with 16 bases between. CDR3 amino acids: CASRHLGKLGYTF. DNA of the CDR3: TGTGCCAGCAGACACCTCGGAAAGTTGGGCTACACCTTC.

The chain joins TRBV27 to TRBJ1-6, with a weak D call TRBD1 (5 bases). V lost 4 bases to trimming and J lost 4 bases, with 8 bases between them. CDR3 length equals 14 residues. Germline CDR1 reads MNHEY; CDR2 reads SMNVEV (reference sequence). The CDR3 DNA follows: TGTGCCAGCAGTTCACAGGAATATAATTCACCCCTCCACTTT. As protein: CASSSQEYNSPLHF.

This clonotype was found many times. The chain employs TRBV12-3 or TRBV12-4 and TRBJ1-6; D remains ambiguous. CDR3 length: 12 amino acids. Trimming left V 4 bases short and J 7 bases short, with 5 bases between. The CDR3 region has the DNA TGTGCCAGCAGTTACGGGAATTCACCCCTCCACTTT. It specifies CASSYGNSPLHF.

The V call is TRBV20-1, the J call TRBJ2-2, with D hard to call. The V and J ends lost 2 bases and 2 bases respectively, with 9 bases between them. Germline CDR1 reads DFQATT; CDR2 reads SNEGSKA (reference sequence). CDR3 length: 14 residues. CDR3 sequence: CSARKTTNTGELFF. CDR3 coding DNA: TGCAGTGCTAGAAAGACAACTAACACCGGGGAGCTGTTTTTT.

As concerns this clonotype: This may be a read error, as it is one base from a much larger clone. This chain connects TRBV7-2 to TRBJ1-2, with TRBD1 as a possible D gene (5 bases). This CDR3 region has 14 residues. Germline V gives CDR1 SGHTA, CDR2 FQGNSA. The ends were cut back, 4 bases at V and 4 bases at J, with 13 bases in the middle. This CDR3 is CASSSYRDGYGYTF. In DNA form, the CDR3 reads TGTGCCAGCAGCTCCTACCGGGACGGCTATGGCTACACCTTC.

Regarding this clonotype: The conserved closing phenylalanine or tryptophan is absent in this CDR3, likely reflecting a read error. The limits of the CDR3 on the DNA are not certain, so only TCRdb's listed CDR3 is given. The chain uses TRBV12-3 or TRBV12-4 and TRBJ2-1; the table's D call, TRBD1, has no DNA check behind it. Termini included, the CDR3 measures 18 amino acids. This chain's CDR3 is CASSFGRIAGTGNNEQLL.

The chain links TRBV6-2 or TRBV6-3 to TRBJ2-1; tentatively, D is TRBD1 or TRBD2 (6 bases each). V lost 0 bases to trimming and J lost 6 bases, with 9 bases between them. The CDR3 consists of 14 residues. CDR1 MNHEY and CDR2 SVGEGT come from the germline V gene. The CDR3 DNA reads as TGTGCCAGCAGTTACTCCTCGGGGGCCAATGAGCAGTTCTTC. This codes for CASSYSSGANEQFF.

The rearrangement links TRBV12-3 or TRBV12-4 to TRBJ2-2; D is perhaps TRBD1 (5 bases). CDR3 length equals 14 residues. The V and J ends lost 8 bases and 0 bases respectively, with 10 bases between them. For the CDR3, the DNA is TGTGCCAGCTTGTGGGGCGCGAACACCGGGGAGCTGTTTTTT. This encodes CASLWGANTGELFF.

The V gene is TRBV20-1, the J gene TRBJ2-7, with D tentatively TRBD1 (5 bases). The CDR3 covers 15 residues. Per germline, CDR1 DFQATT and CDR2 SNEGSKA (reference sequence). V dropped 4 bases and J dropped 0 bases, with 16 bases sitting between them. The CDR3 DNA sequence: TGCAGTGCTAAGGGCCGGCAGGGCCCCTCCTACGAGCAGTACTTC. Protein product: CSAKGRQGPSYEQYF.

This clonotype was observed at least ten times. V usage is TRBV28 and J usage is TRBJ2-3; 13 nucleotides line up with TRBD2. CDR1 and CDR2 from the germline V gene are MDHEN and SYDVKM. This CDR3 has 19 amino acids. The V and J ends lost 2 bases and 4 bases, in that order; junction bases with no gene match: 12. The CDR3 is CASSLGLAPGLAGPDTQYF. CDR3 coding DNA: TGTGCCAGCAGTTTAGGATTGGCCCCGGGACTAGCGGGGCCAGATACGCAGTATTTT.

The chain links TRBV25-1 to TRBJ2-1, with D possibly TRBD2 on 5 matching bases. Germline V CDR1 and CDR2: MGHDK, SYGVNS. With 2 bases removed from V and 2 bases from J, the gap between germline ends came to 16 bases. This CDR3 spans 17 amino acids. As DNA, the CDR3 is TGTGCCAGCAGTGAAAGGAGGACCAAAGGCCCCTACAATGAGCAGTTCTTC. It yields the protein CASSERRTKGPYNEQFF.

This rearrangement joins TRBV6-1 to TRBJ1-2, with 8 positions matching TRBD1. From germline, CDR1 is MNHNS and CDR2 SASEGT. J gave up 7 bases and V 6 bases, and 10 bases lay outside the gene matches. This CDR3 is built from 14 residues. CDR3 in DNA: TGTGCCAGCAGCCGCGGACAGGGAGGGAGTGGCTACACCTTC. Protein: CASSRGQGGSGYTF.

The gene calls are TRBV5-1 and TRBJ2-5, with D hard to call. CDR3 size: 13 residues. V gave up 4 bases and J gave up 4 bases, with 11 bases separating them. CDR1 is SGHRS and CDR2 is YFSETQ in the germline V gene. The CDR3 coding sequence is TGCGCCAGCAGCCACCTTTTGGGAGAGACCCAGTACTTC. This translates into CASSHLLGETQYF.

The chain couples TRBV7-8 to TRBJ1-4; D gene unclear. This CDR3 comprises 16 residues. Germline V gene data show CDR1 as SGHVS and CDR2 as FQNEAQ. Trimming stripped 3 bases from V and 9 bases from J, with 20 bases between. CDR3 nucleotides: TGTGCCAGCAGCTTTAACCCCCGGGTTAGTTATAAAAAACTGTTTTTT. Protein sequence: CASSFNPRVSYKKLFF.

This sequence joins TRBV10-3 and TRBJ2-7; 11 bases are a match to TRBD2. V shed 11 bases and J 0 bases; nucleotides not matched to a gene: 3. Germline V gene sequence: CDR1 ENHRY, CDR2 SYGVKD. The CDR3 extends over 13 amino acids. DNA of the CDR3: TGTGCCGTCGGGACTAGCGGCTCCTACGAGCAGTACTTC. It codes for CAVGTSGSYEQYF.

This chain links TRBV6-1 with TRBJ2-7; D gene unclear. Trimming pared 2 bases from V and 3 bases from J, leaving 8 bases between. This CDR3 comprises 13 residues. The V gene's germline CDR1 is MNHNS and CDR2 SASEGT. The CDR3 reads CASSEYFSYEQYF. DNA of the CDR3: TGTGCCAGCAGTGAATACTTTAGCTACGAGCAGTACTTC.

This clonotype showed up many times. The rearrangement links TRBV19 to TRBJ1-1, with TRBD1 as a possible D gene (5 bases). The CDR3 is made up of 13 amino acids. Per germline, CDR1 LNHDA and CDR2 SQIVND (reference sequence). V was shortened by 3 bases and J by 0 bases, with 5 bases between the two germline ends. This CDR3 is CASSMGLNTEAFF. The CDR3 coding sequence is TGTGCCAGTAGTATGGGACTGAACACTGAAGCTTTCTTT.

Concerning this clonotype: The junction and the germline gene differ at one end; a read error may be behind it. The gene calls are TRBV12-3 or TRBV12-4 and TRBJ1-5; 9 nucleotides line up with TRBD1. The CDR3 loop spans 15 amino acids. CDR3 nucleotides: TGTACCAGCAGCCTGGACAGGGGTTTCAATCAGCCCCAGCATTTT. This gives the protein CTSSLDRGFNQPQHF.

This clonotype was counted many times. The chain has TRBV28 and TRBJ1-4, with 7 positions matching TRBD1. The CDR3 runs 14 residues. CDR1 is MDHEN, CDR2 SYDVKM, per germline. V gave up 5 bases and J gave up 6 bases; unmatched junction bases: 6. CDR3 protein: CASSPFGTDEKLFF. The DNA for the CDR3 is TGTGCCAGCAGTCCCTTCGGGACAGATGAAAAACTGTTTTTT.